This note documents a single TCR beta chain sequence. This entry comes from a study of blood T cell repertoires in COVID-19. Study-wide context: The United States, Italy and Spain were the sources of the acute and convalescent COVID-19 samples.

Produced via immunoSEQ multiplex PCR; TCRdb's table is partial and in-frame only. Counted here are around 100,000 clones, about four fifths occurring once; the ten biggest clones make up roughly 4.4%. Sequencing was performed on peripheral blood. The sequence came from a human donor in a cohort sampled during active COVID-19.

The CDR3 bases are TGTGCCAGCTCCCGGACAGGGGCCACTGAAGCTTTCTTT. Its translation: CASSRTGATEAFF. J is TRBJ1-1 and V is TRBV18, with 9 bases matching TRBD1. The CDR3 sequence is 13 residues long. J lost 4 bases, V lost 6 bases, and 3 bases had no gene match. Germline-derived CDR1 and CDR2 are KGHSH and LQKENI.